This is a list of T cell receptor beta chains from one sample in a study of T cells in localized non-small cell lung cancer. Assay used: immunoSEQ multiplex PCR; TCRdb lists only in-frame clones, some missing. The sample yields about 28,000 clones, 70% to 90% seen once. The starting material was peripheral blood, obtained before any cancer treatment. The receptors shown here come from a woman between 18 and 49 years old with stage I lung adenocarcinoma. CDR3s include the opening cysteine and the closing phenylalanine or tryptophan. The D gene is left open where the match is weak. Some rows mark clone size as missing; the rest say once, few, many or name a class of expanded clone.

D: -; size: -; J: TRBJ1-5; V: TRBV28; CDR3: CASRITGSYQPQHF; DNA: TGTGCCAGCAGGATTACAGGGTCCTATCAGCCCCAGCATTTT
D: TRBD2; size: -; J: TRBJ2-1; V: TRBV7-8; CDR3: CASSLAAGVANEQFF; DNA: TGTGCCAGCAGCTTAGCAGCGGGAGTGGCCAATGAGCAGTTCTTC
D: -; size: -; J: TRBJ1-3; V: TRBV29-1; CDR3: CSVEDQSSGNTIYF; DNA: TGCAGCGTTGAAGATCAGAGCTCTGGAAACACCATATATTTT
D: -; size: -; J: TRBJ1-1; V: TRBV2; CDR3: CASRITVNTEAFF; DNA: TGTGCCAGCAGGATAACAGTGAACACTGAAGCTTTCTTT
D: TRBD2; size: -; J: TRBJ2-7; V: TRBV25-1; CDR3: CASSGSGRLYEQYF; DNA: TGTGCCAGCAGTGGTAGCGGGAGGCTATACGAGCAGTACTTC
D: -; size: -; J: TRBJ2-7; V: TRBV29-1; CDR3: CSVEDWVYEQYF; DNA: TGCAGCGTTGAAGACTGGGTTTACGAGCAGTACTTC
D: -; size: -; J: TRBJ2-3; V: TRBV5-6; CDR3: CASSLGPGITDTQYF; DNA: TGTGCCAGCAGCCTAGGGCCGGGAATCACAGATACGCAGTATTTT
D: -; size: -; J: TRBJ2-1; V: TRBV7-3; CDR3: CASSLRLTSYNEQFF; DNA: TGTGCCAGCAGCTTAAGGCTAACATCCTACAATGAGCAGTTCTTC
D: -; size: -; J: TRBJ2-5; V: TRBV6-5; CDR3: CASSYVLALGETQYF; DNA: TGTGCCAGCAGTTACGTCCTAGCGCTGGGGGAGACCCAGTACTTC
D: -; size: -; J: TRBJ1-2; V: TRBV6-4; CDR3: CASSAPYQGCNYGYTF; DNA: TGTGCCAGCAGTGCCCCATATCAGGGGTGTAACTATGGCTACACCTTC
D: -; size: -; J: TRBJ2-7; V: TRBV7-2; CDR3: CASSTTSLAYEQYF; DNA: TGTGCCAGCAGCACAACGTCACTAGCCTACGAGCAGTACTTC
D: -; size: once; J: TRBJ2-3; V: TRBV11-1; CDR3: CASSYRGDTQYF; DNA: TGTGCCAGCAGCTACCGAGGAGATACGCAGTATTTT
D: -; size: -; J: TRBJ2-5; V: TRBV5-1; CDR3: CASSLGQETQYF; DNA: TGCGCCAGCAGCTTGGGTCAAGAGACCCAGTACTTC
D: -; size: -; J: TRBJ1-5; V: TRBV28; CDR3: CASSLVALQSNQPQHF; DNA: TGTGCCAGCAGTTTAGTCGCCCTTCAGAGCAATCAGCCCCAGCATTTT
D: -; size: -; J: TRBJ2-5; V: TRBV7-9; CDR3: CASSSGRNQETQYF; DNA: TGTGCCAGCAGCTCTGGACGGAATCAAGAGACCCAGTACTTC
D: TRBD1; size: -; J: TRBJ1-2; V: TRBV7-9; CDR3: CASSPRTGGPGYTF; DNA: TGTGCCAGCAGCCCTAGGACAGGGGGGCCGGGCTACACCTTC
D: TRBD2; size: -; J: TRBJ2-3; V: TRBV19; CDR3: CATCWAGRDDTQYF; DNA: TGTGCCACCTGCTGGGCAGGGAGGGACGATACGCAGTATTTT
D: -; size: -; J: TRBJ1-1; V: TRBV2; CDR3: CASSELSLLGNTEAFF; DNA: TGTGCCAGCAGTGAATTATCGCTTCTGGGGAACACTGAAGCTTTCTTT
D: TRBD2; size: once; J: TRBJ2-7; V: TRBV5-4; CDR3: CASSLGLAESSYEQYF; DNA: TGTGCCAGCAGCTTGGGACTAGCGGAGAGCTCCTACGAGCAGTACTTC
D: -; size: -; J: TRBJ2-7; V: TRBV29-1; CDR3: CSVVGAYEQYF; DNA: TGCAGCGTTGTGGGAGCCTACGAGCAGTACTTC
D: TRBD2; size: -; J: TRBJ2-3; V: TRBV29-1; CDR3: CSAVAGVHSTDTQYF; DNA: TGCAGCGCGGTAGCGGGAGTGCATTCCACAGATACGCAGTATTTT
D: -; size: few; J: TRBJ2-3; V: TRBV4-1; CDR3: CASSQDSISTDTQYF; DNA: TGCGCCAGCAGCCAAGACAGCATAAGCACAGATACGCAGTATTTT
D: TRBD1; size: -; J: TRBJ1-2; V: TRBV4-3; CDR3: CASSQVGQGGYGYTF; DNA: TGCGCCAGCAGCCAAGTCGGACAGGGGGGTTATGGCTACACCTTC
D: -; size: -; J: TRBJ2-3; V: TRBV6-6; CDR3: CASSPGDTDTQYF; DNA: TGTGCCAGCTCACCGGGGGACACAGATACGCAGTATTTT
D: -; size: -; J: TRBJ1-1; V: TRBV11-3; CDR3: CASSLGQGNTEAFF; DNA: TGTGCCAGCAGCTTGGGGCAGGGTAACACTGAAGCTTTCTTT
D: TRBD1; size: -; J: TRBJ2-1; V: TRBV2; CDR3: CASSPDRGDNEQFF; DNA: TGTGCCAGCAGTCCGGACAGGGGTGACAATGAGCAGTTCTTC
D: -; size: -; J: TRBJ2-3; V: TRBV18; CDR3: CASSPGHPSTDTQYF; DNA: TGTGCCAGCTCTCCCGGACACCCTAGCACAGATACGCAGTATTTT
D: -; size: -; J: TRBJ1-3; V: TRBV15; CDR3: CATSRGWGNTIYF; DNA: TGTGCCACCAGCAGGGGCTGGGGAAACACCATATATTTT
D: -; size: -; J: TRBJ1-2; V: TRBV19; CDR3: CASSLRGENYGYTF; DNA: TGTGCCAGTAGTCTTAGGGGCGAGAACTATGGCTACACCTTC
D: -; size: -; J: TRBJ2-1; V: TRBV7-2; CDR3: CASSPGLGPGGSYNEQFF; DNA: TGTGCCAGCAGCCCCGGCCTCGGGCCTGGTGGGTCCTACAATGAGCAGTTCTTC
D: TRBD1; size: -; J: TRBJ2-6; V: TRBV4-1; CDR3: CASSHLRPGQVSGTGANVLTF; DNA: TGCGCCAGCAGCCACCTAAGGCCGGGACAGGTCTCGGGGACTGGGGCCAACGTCCTGACTTTC
D: -; size: -; J: TRBJ2-5; V: TRBV4-1; CDR3: CASSLQPGVGQETQYF; DNA: TGCGCCAGCAGCCTCCAACCAGGGGTGGGACAAGAGACCCAGTACTTC
D: -; size: -; J: TRBJ1-2; V: TRBV28; CDR3: CASSHSSRPNNYGYTF; DNA: TGTGCCAGCAGTCATTCGTCGAGACCAAATAACTATGGCTACACCTTC
D: TRBD2; size: -; J: TRBJ2-3; V: TRBV28; CDR3: CASGLAGGSDTQYF; DNA: TGTGCCAGCGGACTAGCGGGAGGGTCAGATACGCAGTATTTT
D: TRBD1; size: -; J: TRBJ2-2; V: TRBV5-6; CDR3: CASSNRDRFRELFF; DNA: TGTGCCAGCAGCAACCGGGACAGATTTCGGGAGCTGTTTTTT
D: -; size: -; J: TRBJ2-7; V: TRBV7-2; CDR3: CASSLAGGRWGNEQYF; DNA: TGTGCCAGCAGCTTAGCGGGAGGCAGGTGGGGTAACGAGCAGTACTTC